Each of the 21 T cell receptor beta chains below was sequenced from the same sample in a study of cytomegalovirus exposure and HLA in healthy donors. PCR was performed using 60 Vbeta and 13 Jbeta primers. Method: immunoSEQ multiplex PCR; TCRdb's copy keeps in-frame clones and lacks some. The table lists approximately 210,000 clones, 60% to 80% of them singletons. Sequencing was performed on PBMCs. These receptors were collected from a male donor in good health and CMV-seronegative.

Comments on this clone: Relative to the germline gene, one junction end is altered; a read error may explain this. V is TRBV13 and J is TRBJ2-7, with a weak D call TRBD2 (6 bases). The CDR3 extends over 13 amino acids. Germline lookup yields CDR1 PRHDT and CDR2 FYEKMQ (reference sequence). The CDR3 loop is CASSPEAGYAQYF. CDR3 DNA: TGTGCCAGCAGCCCGGAGGCGGGGTACGCGCAGTACTTC.

The CDR3 loop is CASSLGGSAEAFF. Written as DNA, the CDR3 is TGTGCCAGCAGCTTAGGTGGGAGCGCTGAAGCTTTCTTT. This chain uses TRBV13 with TRBJ1-1; D ambiguous. Germline V CDR1 and CDR2: PRHDT, FYEKMQ (reference sequence). The CDR3 spans 13 residues. The ends were cut back, 0 bases at V and 6 bases at J, with 8 bases in the middle.

This clone was seen more than once but under ten times. This chain uses TRBV19 with TRBJ1-4; D is unresolved. This CDR3 region has 14 residues. Germline assignment: CDR1 LNHDA and CDR2 SQIVND (reference sequence). Trimming pared 9 bases from V and 8 bases from J, leaving 19 bases between. The CDR3 loop reads CASLQPGRGEKLFF. In DNA form, the CDR3 reads TGTGCCAGCCTCCAACCCGGGCGGGGAGAAAAACTGTTTTTT.

This clone was counted a single time. The CDR3 DNA follows: TGTGCCAGCAGTTCCATATGGTCAGGCGGGGACGCATCCAATGAGCAGTTCTTC. Its protein is CASSSIWSGGDASNEQFF. The V and J genes are TRBV28 and TRBJ2-1; tentative D call: TRBD2 (6 bases). The CDR3 runs 18 residues. Germline assignment: CDR1 MDHEN and CDR2 SYDVKM. Trimming took 4 bases from V and 6 from J, leaving 25 bases between them.

This clone was picked up a small number of times. CDR3 residues: CASSQDSLTGYGYTF. The CDR3 DNA reads as TGCGCCAGCAGCCAAGATTCCCTTACAGGTTATGGCTACACCTTC. The chain joins TRBV4-3 to TRBJ1-2; maybe TRBD1 (5 bases). Trimming cost V 0 bases and J 5 bases, with 13 bases left between them. The CDR3 has 15 residues. CDR1 is LGHNA, CDR2 YSLEER, per germline.

The rearrangement links TRBV9 to TRBJ2-7; D might be TRBD2 (6 bases). The V end was cut by 0 bases, the J end by 0 bases, with 10 bases between. This CDR3 spans 15 amino acids. In germline, CDR1 is SGDLS, CDR2 YYNGEE. The CDR3 coding sequence is TGTGCCAGCAGCGTAGAAATTAGCGGCTCCTACGAGCAGTACTTC. It encodes CASSVEISGSYEQYF.

The gene calls are TRBV9 and TRBJ1-4; tentatively, D is TRBD1 (6 bases). CDR3 size: 15 residues. V was cut by 0 bases and J by 6 bases, with 12 bases left in between. Germline-derived CDR1 and CDR2 are SGDLS and YYNGEE. CDR3 sequence (DNA): TGTGCCAGCAGCGTAGGTGGCAGGGGACATGAAAAACTGTTTTTT. This encodes CASSVGGRGHEKLFF.

As DNA, the CDR3 is TGCGCCAGCAGCCAAGACATCTATGGCTACACCTTC. As protein: CASSQDIYGYTF. V gene TRBV4-3 combines with J gene TRBJ1-2; D is undetermined. The CDR3 is 12 amino acids. The germline V gene encodes CDR1 LGHNA and CDR2 YSLEER. Between the trimmed V and J ends, which lost 0 bases and 4 bases, there was a span of 3 bases.

This CDR3 reads CAISDLAGGRYNEQFF. CDR3 bases: TGTGCCATCAGTGACCTAGCGGGAGGGCGTTACAATGAGCAGTTCTTC. The chain employs TRBV10-3 and TRBJ2-1; 12 bases fit TRBD2. This CDR3 is 16 amino acids long. Germline trimming cut 3 bases from V and 4 bases from J; bases unmatched to any gene: 4. Looked up from germline, CDR1 is ENHRY and CDR2 is SYGVKD.

The V and J genes are TRBV29-1 and TRBJ1-1, with a tentative D call TRBD1 (5 bases). The CDR3 is 13 amino acids. The germline V and J ends were trimmed by 7 bases and 0 bases, with 12 bases remaining between them. Germline V CDR1 and CDR2: SQVTM, ANQGSEA. The DNA of the CDR3 is TGCAGCGGGGCCAAGGGGTTGAACACTGAAGCTTTCTTT. Residues: CSGAKGLNTEAFF.

This chain links TRBV30 with TRBJ2-7; D is uncertain. Between the trimmed V and J ends, which lost 2 bases and 5 bases, there was a span of 10 bases. CDR1 is GTSNPN and CDR2 is SVGIG in the germline V gene (reference sequence). The length of the CDR3 is 12 residues. CDR3 sequence reads: CAWSSQVHEQYF. The CDR3 bases are TGTGCCTGGAGTAGCCAGGTCCACGAGCAGTACTTC.

This chain links TRBV7-9 with TRBJ2-7; a weak D match, TRBD2 (6 bases). The germline CDR1 and CDR2 sequences are SEHNR and FQNEAQ (reference sequence). CDR3 size: 15 residues. Trimming left V 5 bases short and J 2 bases short, with 16 bases between. The CDR3 nucleotides read TGTGCCAGCAGCCCCCCGGACTATAATCCCTACGAGCAGTACTTC. Translated, it gives CASSPPDYNPYEQYF. The full variable domain, completed using reference TRBV7-9 and TRBJ2-7, is DTGVSQNPRHKITKRGQNVTFRCDPISEHNRLYWYRQTLGQGPEFLTYFQNEAQLEKSRLLSDRFSAERPKGSFSTLEIQRTEQGDSAMYLCASSPPDYNPYEQYFGPGTRLTVT.

The V and J genes are TRBV27 and TRBJ1-2, with TRBD1 as a possible D gene (6 bases). With 6 bases removed from V and 5 bases from J, the gap between germline ends came to 13 bases. The CDR3 has 13 amino acids. Germline V gene sequence: CDR1 MNHEY, CDR2 SMNVEV (reference sequence). CDR3 region: CASSQDRSYGYTF. In DNA form, the CDR3 reads TGTGCCAGCAGCCAGGACAGATCATATGGCTACACCTTC.

The V and J genes are TRBV2 and TRBJ2-7; 10 bases line up with TRBD2. With V trimmed by 7 bases and J by 5 bases, 8 bases remained unmatched. Germline CDR1 is SNHLY and CDR2 is FYNNEI. The CDR3 loop spans 14 amino acids. CDR3 region: CASTQSGGAHEQYF. In DNA, the CDR3 is TGTGCCAGCACTCAAAGCGGGGGGGCCCACGAGCAGTACTTC.

The chain carries TRBV4-2 and TRBJ2-1, with a weak D call TRBD1 (6 bases). The CDR3 runs 16 residues. CDR1 and CDR2 (germline): LGHNA, YNFKEQ. The germline V and J ends were trimmed by 1 base and 2 bases, with 12 bases remaining between them. The DNA for the CDR3 is TGTGCCAGCAGCCAAGTGGGGACACGAACCTACAATGAGCAGTTCTTC. Encoded protein: CASSQVGTRTYNEQFF.

In this sample, this clone turned up a few times. The V call is TRBV7-9, the J call TRBJ1-5, with TRBD1 identical over 10 bases. Germline V CDR1 and CDR2: SEHNR, FQNEAQ (reference sequence). The CDR3 is 15 residues long. Unmatched junction bases numbered 4, after V lost 0 bases and J lost 8 bases. The CDR3 protein is CASSLATGGIEPQHF. The CDR3 bases are TGTGCCAGCAGCTTAGCGACAGGGGGCATTGAGCCCCAGCATTTT.

The CDR3 loop reads CASSRTGDPDTQYF. CDR3 DNA: TGTGCCAGCAGCCGGACAGGGGATCCAGATACGCAGTATTTT. The V and J genes are TRBV6-5 and TRBJ2-3; 9 nucleotides align to TRBD1. Losses at the gene ends were 6 bases for V and 4 bases for J; bases not matched to a gene: 5. Per germline, CDR1 MNHEY and CDR2 SVGAGI. This CDR3 contains 14 residues.

V and J are TRBV14 and TRBJ1-1, with D possibly TRBD1 on 5 matching bases. CDR1 is SGHDN and CDR2 is FVKESK in the germline V gene. Trimming shortened V by 0 bases and J by 1 base, and 9 bases separated the two germline ends. CDR3 length: 15 amino acids. CDR3 bases: TGTGCCAGCAGCCAAGATAAGGGGCCGAACACTGAAGCTTTCTTT. It encodes CASSQDKGPNTEAFF.

The CDR3 loop reads CASSYGQLGSPLHF. CDR3 DNA: TGTGCCAGCAGTTATGGACAGCTAGGCTCACCCCTCCACTTT. The genes are TRBV6-5 and TRBJ1-6; tentatively, D is TRBD1 (6 bases). V was shortened by 3 bases and J by 10 bases, with 13 bases between the two germline ends. The CDR3 contains 14 residues. Germline lookup yields CDR1 MNHEY and CDR2 SVGAGI.

The CDR3 is CASSLGRDRGYTF. In nucleotides, the CDR3 is TGTGCCAGCAGTTTGGGCAGGGATCGTGGCTACACCTTC. The V and J genes are TRBV27 and TRBJ1-2; possible D gene TRBD1, 5 bases. CDR1 MNHEY and CDR2 SMNVEV come from the germline V gene (reference sequence). This CDR3 contains 13 residues. V was cut by 3 bases and J by 7 bases, with 12 bases left in between.

The chain is built from TRBV28 and TRBJ2-3; TRBD2 matches at 9 bases. Germline CDR1 MDHEN, CDR2 SYDVKM. After removal of 6 bases from V and 5 bases from J, the junction contained 6 bases not matched to a gene. The CDR3 covers 14 residues. CDR3 bases: TGTGCCAGCAGCCGGCGGGGGGGCGAAGATACGCAGTATTTT. This translates into CASSRRGGEDTQYF.